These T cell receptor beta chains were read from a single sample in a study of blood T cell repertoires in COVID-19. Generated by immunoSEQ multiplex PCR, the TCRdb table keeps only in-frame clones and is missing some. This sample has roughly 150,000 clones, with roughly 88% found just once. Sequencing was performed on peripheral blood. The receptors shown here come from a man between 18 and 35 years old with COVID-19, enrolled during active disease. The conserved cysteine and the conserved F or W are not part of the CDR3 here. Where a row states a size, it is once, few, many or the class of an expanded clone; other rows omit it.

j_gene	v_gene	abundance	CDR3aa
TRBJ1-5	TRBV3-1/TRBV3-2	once	ASSQARLGNQPQH
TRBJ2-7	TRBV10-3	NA	AIAPSGPTYEQY
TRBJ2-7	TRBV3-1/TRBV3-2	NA	ASSQVGRSYEQY
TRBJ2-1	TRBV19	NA	ASSIKLGGSYNEQF
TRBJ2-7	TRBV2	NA	ASLGPTYEQY
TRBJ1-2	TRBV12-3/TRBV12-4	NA	ASRLSTGSGYT
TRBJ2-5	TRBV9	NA	ASSVGKAQETQY
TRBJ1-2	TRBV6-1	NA	ASSEALGQDYGYT
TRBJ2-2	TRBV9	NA	ASSPSGNYERGGELF
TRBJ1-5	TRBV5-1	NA	ASSFGGLSNQPQH
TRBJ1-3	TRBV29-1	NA	SVVLGQPNSGNTIY
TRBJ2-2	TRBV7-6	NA	ASSFRHSENTGELF
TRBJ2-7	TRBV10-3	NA	AISERATSGKVEQY
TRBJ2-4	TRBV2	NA	ASSEGVLAGVGQY
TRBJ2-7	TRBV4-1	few	ASSQEGIVSKGAYEQY
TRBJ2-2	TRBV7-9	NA	ASSLGTGYNTGELF
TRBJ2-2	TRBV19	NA	ASSSASGRASWDTGELF
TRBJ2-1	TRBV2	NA	ANYGRETYNEQF
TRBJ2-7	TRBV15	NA	ATSSPGTVSYEQY
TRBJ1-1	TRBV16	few	ASSQQGVMNTEAF
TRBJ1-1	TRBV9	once	ASSVAMNTEAF
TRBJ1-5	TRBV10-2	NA	ASSESGHRNQPQH
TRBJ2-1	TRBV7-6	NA	ASSSPRPGLAGGSNYNEQF
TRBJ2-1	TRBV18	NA	ASSPVWEAQGNEQF
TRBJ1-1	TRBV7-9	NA	ASSISGGFRTEAF
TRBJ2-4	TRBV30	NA	AWTGQWNIQY
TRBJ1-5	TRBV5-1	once	ASSLTGGNQPQH
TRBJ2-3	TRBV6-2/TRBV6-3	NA	ASSYNAGATNTQY
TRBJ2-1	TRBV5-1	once	ASSLARTSYNEQF
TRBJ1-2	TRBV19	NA	ASTGGPYYGYT
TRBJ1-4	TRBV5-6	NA	ASSTGHPFEKLF
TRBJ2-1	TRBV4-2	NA	ASSTSGSLYNEQF
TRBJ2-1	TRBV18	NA	ASSPPGLAGVYNEQF
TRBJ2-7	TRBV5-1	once	ASSSAGSLSEQY
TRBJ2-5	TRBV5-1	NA	ASSWEGRQETQY
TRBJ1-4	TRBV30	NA	AWRGQGNEKLL
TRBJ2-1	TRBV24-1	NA	ATSDSLAGVPVHEQF
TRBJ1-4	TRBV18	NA	ASSPATNEKLL
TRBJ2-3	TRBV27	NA	ASRQLAGVSDTQY
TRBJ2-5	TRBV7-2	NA	ASSYRGRETQY
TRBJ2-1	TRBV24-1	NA	ATSDPRLAGMGNEQF
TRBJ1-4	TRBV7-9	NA	ASSLVAGWDEKLL
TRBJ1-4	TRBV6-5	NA	ASSYSRQGDEKLF
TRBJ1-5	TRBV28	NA	ASSLNTGFNQPQH
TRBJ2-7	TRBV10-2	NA	ASSPAGDSHFYEQY
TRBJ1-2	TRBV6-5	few	ASTSGTGGYGYT
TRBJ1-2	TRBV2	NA	ASSELKGDGYT
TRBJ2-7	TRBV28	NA	ASSTPRGSGLDYEQY
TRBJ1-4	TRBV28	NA	ASSSVRAREKLL
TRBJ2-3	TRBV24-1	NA	ATSDTTRDPSPRDTQY
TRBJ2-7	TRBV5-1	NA	ASSRSGLSSYEQY
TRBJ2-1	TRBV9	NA	ASTSDGGTPYNEQF
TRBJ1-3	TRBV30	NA	AWSGGDGSSGNTIY
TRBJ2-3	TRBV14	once	ASSSYPYTQY